This entry concerns a single TCR beta chain. This record comes from a study of brain T cells in children with intractable seizures. The CDR3 is 16 residues long. Trimming cost V 0 bases and J 5 bases; bases outside gene matches: 3. The germline CDR1 and CDR2 sequences are MNHEY and SVGEGT. Noted time point: blood from clinic visit 5 months post-surgery; TSC patient then seizure free. Generated by immunoSEQ multiplex PCR, the TCRdb table keeps only in-frame clones and is missing some. The sample includes about 350,000 clones, about 93% seen only once; the top ten take around 5%. The chain is built from TRBV6-2 or TRBV6-3 and TRBJ2-7; 14 nucleotides line up with TRBD2. The specimen comprised peripheral blood, sampled roughly 5 months after surgery. The receptor's source is a boy under three years old with tuberous sclerosis and intractable seizures. The CDR3: CASSYSTSGRADEQYF. The CDR3 bases are TGTGCCAGCAGTTACTCGACTAGCGGGAGGGCCGACGAGCAGTACTTC.